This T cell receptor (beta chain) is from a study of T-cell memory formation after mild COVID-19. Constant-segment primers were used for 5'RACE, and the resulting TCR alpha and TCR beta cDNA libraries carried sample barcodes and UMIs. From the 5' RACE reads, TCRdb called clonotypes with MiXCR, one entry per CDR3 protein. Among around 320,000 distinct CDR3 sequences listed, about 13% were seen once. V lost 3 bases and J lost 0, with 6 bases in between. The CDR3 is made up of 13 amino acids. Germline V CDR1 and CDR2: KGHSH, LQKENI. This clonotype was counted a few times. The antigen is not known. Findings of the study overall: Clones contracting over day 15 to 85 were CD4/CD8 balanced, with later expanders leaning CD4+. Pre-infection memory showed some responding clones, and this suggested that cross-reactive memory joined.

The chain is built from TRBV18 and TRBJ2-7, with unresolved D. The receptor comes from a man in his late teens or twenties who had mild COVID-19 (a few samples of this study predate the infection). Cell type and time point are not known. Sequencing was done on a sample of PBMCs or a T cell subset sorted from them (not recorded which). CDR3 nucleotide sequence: TGTGCCAGCTCACCCGGCTACTCCTACGAGCAGTACGTC. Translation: CASSPGYSYEQYV.